The 12 T cell receptor beta chains reported below all come from one sample, sequenced in a study of ipilimumab plus nivolumab after autologous stem cell transplantation. Some clones are missing from TCRdb's copy, which holds only in-frame ones; the method was immunoSEQ multiplex PCR. The sample includes 15,000 to 20,000 clones, around 81% of them seen just once. Sequenced here: PBMCs, sampled in a trial of ipilimumab plus nivolumab as post-transplant consolidation. These receptors were taken from a male donor with diffuse large B-cell lymphoma.

The chain uses TRBV7-8 and TRBJ1-2, with 7 bases identical to TRBD1. Germline CDR1 is SGHVS and CDR2 is FQNEAQ. V dropped 5 bases and J dropped 7; count of bases not matched to a gene: 13. The CDR3 spans 15 residues. For the CDR3, the DNA is TGTGCCAGCAGCCTGACTACAGGGGACCCTCGTGGCTACACCTTC. Translation gives CASSLTTGDPRGYTF.

This chain uses TRBV27 with TRBJ1-6; D is uncertain. Trimming took 2 bases from V and 13 from J, leaving 12 bases between them. The CDR3 is 13 amino acids. The germline CDR1 and CDR2 sequences are MNHEY and SMNVEV (reference sequence). The CDR3 here is CASSLGRLSPLHF. Written as DNA, the CDR3 is TGTGCCAGCAGTTTAGGGCGGCTTAGTCCCCTCCACTTT.

V gene TRBV4-1 combines with J gene TRBJ1-1, with 8 bases lining up with TRBD1. CDR3 length: 15 residues. The germline V gene has CDR1 MGHRA and CDR2 YSYEKL. V was pared by 5 bases and J by 1 base, with 6 bases of the junction left unmatched. The CDR3 DNA sequence: TGCGCCAGCAGCTACCCCGGACAGGGGAACACTGAAGCTTTCTTT. It translates to CASSYPGQGNTEAFF.

J is TRBJ2-6 and V is TRBV19; TRBD1 aligns across 7 bases. Germline CDR1 reads LNHDA; CDR2 reads SQIVND (reference sequence). The CDR3 totals 15 residues. The junction had 3 bases not matched to a gene; V was cut back by 5 bases and J by 2 bases. The CDR3 bases are TGTGCCAGTAGTGCCGACAGGGCTGGGGCCAACGTCCTGACTTTC. Its protein is CASSADRAGANVLTF.

The V gene is TRBV6-1, the J gene TRBJ2-3; 14 nucleotides agree with TRBD2. Germline CDR1 reads MNHNS; CDR2 reads SASEGT. This CDR3 is 16 amino acids long. Trimming took 2 bases from V and 6 from J; bases not matched to a gene: 4. CDR3 DNA sequence: TGTGCCAGCAGTGAAAAGGGACTAGCGGGGGCGGATACGCAGTATTTT. Its protein is CASSEKGLAGADTQYF.

The chain links TRBV7-2 to TRBJ1-2; possible D gene TRBD1, 5 bases. This CDR3 spans 15 amino acids. V was cut by 1 base and J by 2 bases, with 11 bases left in between. Germline V gives CDR1 SGHTA, CDR2 FQGNSA. This chain's CDR3 is CASSLGQSLNYGYTF. DNA for the CDR3: TGTGCCAGCAGCTTAGGACAGAGCCTCAACTATGGCTACACCTTC. Drawing the rest from reference TRBV7-2 and TRBJ1-2, the complete variable domain is GAGVSQSPSNKVTEKGKDVELRCDPISGHTALYWYRQSLGQGLEFLIYFQGNSAPDKSGLPSDRFSAERTGGSVSTLTIQRTQQEDSAVYLCASSLGQSLNYGYTFGSGTRLTVV.

CDR3 in amino acids: CASSLGQRNYGYTF. The CDR3 DNA sequence: TGTGCCAGCAGCTTAGGACAGCGAAACTATGGCTACACCTTC. The chain is built from TRBV7-2 and TRBJ1-2; D might be TRBD1 (5 bases). There are 14 residues in the CDR3. The germline V and J ends were trimmed by 1 base and 2 bases, with 8 bases remaining between them. The germline CDR1 and CDR2 sequences are SGHTA and FQGNSA. Full variable domain (rest looked up from reference TRBV7-2 and TRBJ1-2): GAGVSQSPSNKVTEKGKDVELRCDPISGHTALYWYRQSLGQGLEFLIYFQGNSAPDKSGLPSDRFSAERTGGSVSTLTIQRTQQEDSAVYLCASSLGQRNYGYTFGSGTRLTVV.

This chain joins TRBV30 and TRBJ1-2, with D tentatively TRBD1 (5 bases). CDR3 size: 12 residues. Germline V CDR1 and CDR2: GTSNPN, SVGIG (reference sequence). The CDR3 bases are TGTGCAGGACACCCAGGGAATAGGGGCTACACCTTC. This codes for CAGHPGNRGYTF.

This clone was recorded a few times. The chain has TRBV6-5 and TRBJ1-2, with TRBD1 identical over 8 bases. Germline CDR1 is MNHEY and CDR2 is SVGAGI. J gave up 7 bases and V 6 bases, and 7 bases lay outside the gene matches. The CDR3 runs 13 residues. CDR3 DNA sequence: TGTGCCAGCAGGAGGAGACAGGGGACTGGCTACACCTTC. Translation gives CASRRRQGTGYTF.

This chain connects TRBV5-4 to TRBJ2-4; 8 positions agree with TRBD1. The germline V gene has CDR1 SGHNT and CDR2 YYREEE (reference sequence). This CDR3 has 17 residues. V lost 2 bases to trimming and J lost 7 bases; unmatched junction nucleotides: 14. CDR3 residues: CASSLPDRASRENIQYF. The CDR3 DNA follows: TGTGCCAGCAGCTTACCGGACAGGGCCTCCCGCGAGAACATTCAGTACTTC.

The chain is built from TRBV10-3 and TRBJ2-5; a weak D match, TRBD2 (7 bases). This CDR3 spans 13 amino acids. The V end lost 10 bases, the J end lost 2 bases, and 14 bases lay between the germline ends. The V gene's germline CDR1 is ENHRY and CDR2 SYGVKD. The CDR3 region is CASSGGLQETQYF. CDR3 in DNA: TGTGCCAGCTCGGGGGGCCTTCAAGAGACCCAGTACTTC.

The rearrangement uses TRBV2 and TRBJ2-1, with D possibly matching TRBD1 (5 bases). V lost 1 base, J lost 4 bases, and 8 bases lay in between. This CDR3 comprises 14 residues. The germline CDR1 and CDR2 sequences are SNHLY and FYNNEI. CDR3 sequence reads: CASSEGRTYNEQFF. The CDR3 nucleotides are TGTGCCAGCAGTGAAGGACGGACATACAATGAGCAGTTCTTC.